This T cell receptor (beta chain) came from a study of cytomegalovirus exposure and HLA in healthy donors. The study's findings and limits: Previous analysis showed most TCR beta V segments were productive about 87% or about 30% of the time. There were a few CMV-associated chains whose specificity for CMV antigens was confirmed in vitro. Rates of TCR association differed by HLA locus in a later analysis, with DRB1 highest and HLA-C lowest.

Points on this clone: Its target is not known.

The CDR3 is made up of 15 amino acids. The PCR used 60 Vbeta and 13 Jbeta primers. The assay was immunoSEQ multiplex PCR, and TCRdb's table has in-frame clones only and misses some. The table records some 180,000 clones, over 75% of them present only once. V and J are TRBV21-1 and TRBJ2-7; the table's D call, TRBD1, has no DNA check behind it. TRBV21-1 is a recognized pseudogene. Input material: PBMCs. This TCR derives from a woman aged 25 to 39 in good health and CMV-seronegative. In nucleotides, the CDR3 is TGTGCCACCGCGCCCCAGGGACAGCATGCCTACGAGCAGTACTTC. It yields the protein CATAPQGQHAYEQYF.